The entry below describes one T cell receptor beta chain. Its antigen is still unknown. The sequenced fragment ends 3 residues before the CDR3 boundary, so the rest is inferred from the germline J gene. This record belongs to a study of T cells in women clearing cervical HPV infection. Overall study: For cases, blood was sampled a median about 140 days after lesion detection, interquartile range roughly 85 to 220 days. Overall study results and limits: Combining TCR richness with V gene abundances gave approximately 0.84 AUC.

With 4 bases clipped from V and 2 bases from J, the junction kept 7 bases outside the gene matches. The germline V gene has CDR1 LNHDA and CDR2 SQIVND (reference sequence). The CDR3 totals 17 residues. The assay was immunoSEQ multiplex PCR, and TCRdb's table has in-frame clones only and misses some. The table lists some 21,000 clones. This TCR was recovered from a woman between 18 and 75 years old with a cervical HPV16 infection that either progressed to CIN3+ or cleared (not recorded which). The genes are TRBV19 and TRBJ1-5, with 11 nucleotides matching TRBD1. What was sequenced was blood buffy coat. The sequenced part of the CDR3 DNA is TGTGCCAGTAGTAATCGGACAGGGGGCTTGGGCAATCAGCCC. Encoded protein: CASSNRTGGLGNQP. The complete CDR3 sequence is CASSNRTGGLGNQPQHF.